A selection of T cell receptor beta chains follows, all from one sample in a study of blood T cells in healthy people across ages. Each CDR3 protein is one row after TCRdb ran MiXCR on the 5' RACE reads. Found here are about 830,000 distinct CDR3 sequences, 55% to 70% of them singletons; the top ten hold 22%. Material: blood. These receptors all stem from a man aged 30 to 45 in good health. Each CDR3 is given with its conserved first and last residue. Fields, in order: clone size, D gene, V gene, J gene, CDR3 DNA, CDR3 protein. The D gene is left open where the match is weak. The size of a clone is reported for some rows only, either as once, few or many, or as a class for expanded clones.

few	TRBD2	TRBV7-2	TRBJ2-5	TGTGCCAGCAGCCGAAACCCTACTAGCGGGAGCCAAGGGACCCAGTACTTC	CASSRNPTSGSQGTQYF
once	NA	TRBV18	TRBJ1-3	TGTGCCAGCTCACCAGAGGACTCTGGAAACACCATATATTTT	CASSPEDSGNTIYF
NA	TRBD2	TRBV7-2	TRBJ2-3	TGTGCCAGCAGCCACACTTTGGGGGGGGGCACAGATACGCAGTATTTT	CASSHTLGGGTDTQYF
NA	NA	TRBV20-1	TRBJ2-5	TGCAGTGCTCAATCAGACAAGGAGACCCAGTACTTC	CSAQSDKETQYF
few	TRBD2	TRBV30	TRBJ2-6	TGTGCCTGGAGTAAACTAGCGGGAGTCGGCTCTGGGGCCAACGTCCTGACTTTC	CAWSKLAGVGSGANVLTF
NA	NA	TRBV6-4	TRBJ1-5	TGTGCCAGCAGGGGGGGGGAACACAACTATCAGCCCCAGCATTTT	CASRGGEHNYQPQHF
NA	NA	TRBV7-9	TRBJ2-7	TGTGCCAGCAGCTTCTCGACACGCGAGCAGTACTTC	CASSFSTREQYF
NA	NA	TRBV30	TRBJ2-3	TGTGCCTGGAGGTCCTTTCCTAGCACAGATACGCAGTATTTT	CAWRSFPSTDTQYF
NA	NA	TRBV12-3/TRBV12-4	TRBJ2-1	TGTGCCAGCAGCCCTCTAAGGTGGGAAACAGGCTCTGGCAATGAGCAGTTCTTC	CASSPLRWETGSGNEQFF
NA	NA	TRBV20-1	TRBJ2-5	TGCAGTGCTAGAGGACAGGTCGGAGAGACCCAGTACTTC	CSARGQVGETQYF
NA	NA	TRBV2	TRBJ2-3	TGTGCCAGCAGCCCCTCAGCGGTCACAGATACGCAGTATTTT	CASSPSAVTDTQYF
few	NA	TRBV7-6	TRBJ1-6	TGTGCCAGCAGCCGGGCTGGGTATAATTCACCCCTCCACTTT	CASSRAGYNSPLHF
few	TRBD1	TRBV5-6	TRBJ2-7	TGTGCCAGCAGCTGGGGGACAGGCCTCTCCTACGAGCAGTACTTC	CASSWGTGLSYEQYF
NA	NA	TRBV7-3	TRBJ2-6	TGTGCCAGCAGCTTAGGACAGCTAAGTCTCCAGGCCAACGTCCTGACTTTC	CASSLGQLSLQANVLTF
NA	TRBD1	TRBV4-2	TRBJ1-2	TGTGCCAGCAGTGCGGCAGGGGACAGGGGCCGCGCTTATGGCTACACCTTC	CASSAAGDRGRAYGYTF
NA	NA	TRBV9	TRBJ2-1	TGTGCCAGCAGCGTAGACGCGGGGACTTCCTACAATGAGCAGTTCTTC	CASSVDAGTSYNEQFF
few	NA	TRBV9	TRBJ2-7	TGTGCCAGCAGCGGGGAGGAGCAGGGCGACCCCTACGAGCAGTACTTC	CASSGEEQGDPYEQYF
once	NA	TRBV25-1	TRBJ1-6	TGTGCCAGCAGTCAATCCGGGACACTCCTCTATAATTCACCCCTCCACTTT	CASSQSGTLLYNSPLHF
NA	TRBD1	TRBV9	TRBJ2-3	TGTGCCAGCAGTTCGAATGACAGGGACGCCACAGATACGCAGTATTTT	CASSSNDRDATDTQYF
NA	NA	TRBV11-3	TRBJ2-5	TGTGCCAGCAGCCGAGGGAAAGAGACCCAGTACTTC	CASSRGKETQYF
NA	TRBD2	TRBV7-6	TRBJ2-3	TGTGCCAGCAGCTCCGCGGGAGGAGGGACAGATACGCAGTATTTT	CASSSAGGGTDTQYF
NA	NA	TRBV7-2	TRBJ2-7	TGTGCCAGCAGCTTAAAAAGGGCGGGGCATAAGACCTACGAGCAGTACTTC	CASSLKRAGHKTYEQYF
few	NA	TRBV25-1	TRBJ1-2	TGTGCCAGCAGTGGGAGGGGTGTCGGCTCCTGGGACTATGGCTACACCTTC	CASSGRGVGSWDYGYTF
NA	NA	TRBV5-6	TRBJ2-5	TGTGCCAGCAGTGAAGTACGGGAGACCCAGTACTTC	CASSEVRETQYF
NA	NA	TRBV4-1	TRBJ2-4	TGCGCCAGCAGCCACGCAAGCTCGGGGACACAGGCGGGCAAAAACATTCAGTACTTC	CASSHASSGTQAGKNIQYF
NA	TRBD2	TRBV20-1	TRBJ2-1	TGCAGTGCTAGTGCTAGCGGGGTTCGTAACTGGGACAATGAGCAGTTCTTC	CSASASGVRNWDNEQFF
few	TRBD1	TRBV7-9	TRBJ1-1	TGTGCCAGCAGCTTACAGGGGGTGGGCACTGAAGCTTTCTTT	CASSLQGVGTEAFF
NA	NA	TRBV9	TRBJ2-7	TGTGTCGCAAAGGGGGTCGGGGAGGGCAGTAGCGACGAGCAGTACTTC	CVAKGVGEGSSDEQYF
NA	NA	TRBV20-1	TRBJ1-1	TGCAGTGCTATTGTAATTACGGACACTGAAGCTTTCTTT	CSAIVITDTEAFF
NA	NA	TRBV4-3	TRBJ2-5	TGCGCCAGCAGCCAAGATGAGGACACGTACAATGAGCAGTACTTC	CASSQDEDTYNEQYF
NA	NA	TRBV7-2	TRBJ2-1	TGTGCCAGCAGCTTACCGGGGCTTGTCCATGAGCAGTTCTTC	CASSLPGLVHEQFF
few	NA	TRBV29-1	TRBJ2-6	TGCAGCGTTATAGTTACTGGGGCCAACGTCCTGACTTTC	CSVIVTGANVLTF
NA	NA	TRBV25-1	TRBJ2-3	TGTGCCAGCAGTGAATATAGAGCAGATACGCAGTATTTT	CASSEYRADTQYF
NA	NA	TRBV3-1	TRBJ2-3	TGTGCCAGCAGCCAAGAGGACATAACCCTGGTGCAGTATTTT	CASSQEDITLVQYF
NA	NA	TRBV15	TRBJ2-7	TGTGCCACCAGCAGAGATTCTAAGCCGGGACTCCGCCACGAGCAGTACTTC	CATSRDSKPGLRHEQYF
NA	NA	TRBV10-3	TRBJ2-3	TGTGCCATCAGTGAGTCGGTCGGCACAGATACGCAGTATTTT	CAISESVGTDTQYF
few	NA	TRBV7-9	TRBJ2-5	TGTGCCAGCAGCTTAGACCGGATAGAGACCCAGTACTTC	CASSLDRIETQYF
NA	TRBD2	TRBV11-2	TRBJ2-3	TGTGCCAGCAGCTTACACGGGAGGGCCCAGACAGATACGCAGTATTTT	CASSLHGRAQTDTQYF
many	TRBD2	TRBV10-3	TRBJ2-1	TGTGCCATCTCTCCTTTAACCGGGAGGGCAAGCTCCTACAATGAGCAGTTCTTC	CAISPLTGRASSYNEQFF
many	TRBD1	TRBV5-1	TRBJ2-1	TGCGCCAGCAGCTCTATCGGGACAGCAATCAATGAGCAGTTCTTC	CASSSIGTAINEQFF